Listed here are 17 T cell receptor beta chains from one sample, sequenced in a study of post-analysis software for immune sequencing data. Study-wide results and limits: Roughly five TRBV segments were more frequent in patients than controls; TRBV5-6, TRBV5-1 and TRBV20-1 belonged to this group.

Unique-molecular-identifier-tagged TCR beta cDNA libraries were used. TCRdb analysed the PCR reads with MiXCR anew, one entry per CDR3 protein. Of 750,000 to 900,000 distinct CDR3 sequences in the sample, 46% were seen once. Their target antigens are unknown. Sequencing was performed on blood. These receptors were collected from a girl aged 10-17 years with multiple sclerosis.

This chain joins TRBV19 and TRBJ1-2, with D perhaps TRBD1 (6 bases). Germline V lookup: CDR1 LNHDA, CDR2 SQIVND (reference sequence). V was cut by 1 base and J by 4 bases, with 16 bases left in between. There are 16 residues in the CDR3. The CDR3 is CASSIVGPQGSYGYTF. In nucleotides, the CDR3 is TGTGCCAGTAGTATAGTTGGCCCACAGGGCTCCTATGGCTACACCTTC. Full variable domain (rest looked up from reference TRBV19 and TRBJ1-2): DGGITQSPKYLFRKEGQNVTLSCEQNLNHDAMYWYRQDPGQGLRLIYYSQIVNDFQKGDIAEGYSVSREKKESFPLTVTSAQKNPTAFYLCASSIVGPQGSYGYTFGSGTRLTVV.

The chain uses TRBV7-9 and TRBJ2-7; D not resolved. The J call is doubtful: the DNA matches TRBJ2-1 better. Germline loops: CDR1 SEHNR, CDR2 FQNEAQ (reference sequence). This CDR3 is 12 amino acids long. The CDR3 protein is CASSLALHEQFF. Here the CDR3 DNA reads TGTGCCAGCAGCTTAGCTCTCCATGAGCAGTTCTTC.

The chain links TRBV3-1 to TRBJ2-7; 10 nucleotides match TRBD1. Germline CDR1 reads LGHDT; CDR2 reads YNNKEL (reference sequence). J gave up 4 bases and V 1 base, and 4 bases lay outside the gene matches. CDR3 length: 15 amino acids. The CDR3 region has the DNA TGTGCCAGCAGCCAAGTGACAGGGGGCAAGTACGAGCAGTACTTC. Translation gives CASSQVTGGKYEQYF.

The chain has TRBV29-1 and TRBJ2-7; maybe TRBD1 (6 bases). Germline CDR1 is SQVTM and CDR2 is ANQGSEA. CDR3 length equals 11 residues. The V gene lost 7 bases and the J gene lost 6 bases, with 13 bases spanning the gap. CDR3 DNA sequence: TGCAGCGAGAACAGGGCTCCCGAGCAGTACTTC. Its protein product is CSENRAPEQYF.

The J gene is TRBJ2-5, the V gene TRBV7-2; TRBD1 agrees at 11 bases. V lost 4 bases and J lost 1; bases outside the gene matches: 5. Germline V gene sequence: CDR1 SGHTA, CDR2 FQGNSA. The CDR3 consists of 16 residues. This CDR3 is CASSSGTGGIQETQYF. As DNA, the CDR3 is TGTGCCAGCAGCTCGGGGACAGGGGGAATCCAAGAGACCCAGTACTTC.

The genes are TRBV13 and TRBJ2-1; the match to TRBD2 covers 12 bases. This CDR3 has 14 residues. Germline CDR1 is PRHDT and CDR2 is FYEKMQ (reference sequence). Trimming cost V 5 bases and J 9 bases; bases outside gene matches: 5. CDR3 bases: TGTGCCAGCAGCGCCCGACTAGCGGGAGCTGAGCAGTTCTTC. Translation gives CASSARLAGAEQFF.

V and J are TRBV9 and TRBJ2-7, with D possibly matching TRBD2 (7 bases). The end of the DNA aligns better with TRBJ2-5, so the J call may be wrong. This CDR3 is built from 14 residues. The germline V gene has CDR1 SGDLS and CDR2 YYNGEE. CDR3 region: CASSGPGGLETQYF. CDR3 in DNA: TGTGCCAGCAGCGGTCCGGGGGGCTTGGAGACCCAGTACTTC.

This clonotype was counted only a few times. The V gene is TRBV20-1, the J gene TRBJ1-1; D gene unclear. The CDR3 runs to 14 residues. The V gene's germline CDR1 is DFQATT and CDR2 SNEGSKA (reference sequence). V was pared by 3 bases and J by 1 base, with 12 bases between. CDR3 loop: CSARDWNKNTEAFF. Here the CDR3 DNA reads TGCAGTGCTAGGGATTGGAACAAGAACACTGAAGCTTTCTTT.

The V gene is TRBV10-2, the J gene TRBJ2-1; perhaps D is TRBD1 or TRBD2 (5 bases each). Trimming stripped 6 bases from V and 4 bases from J, with 10 bases between. Germline V lookup: CDR1 WSHSY, CDR2 SAAADI. The CDR3 consists of 13 residues. This CDR3 is CASSGTEYNEQFF. The CDR3 DNA reads TGCGCCAGCAGCGGGACCGAATACAATGAGCAGTTCTTC.

This clonotype was counted a few times. This chain uses TRBV4-3 with TRBJ2-1, with D perhaps TRBD2 (7 bases). From germline, CDR1 is LGHNA and CDR2 YSLEER. Deletions cut 1 base from V and 6 bases from J, with 22 bases between. The CDR3 is made up of 18 amino acids. The CDR3 DNA reads as TGCGCCAGCAGCCAAGCAGGGGAGGGAATAGCGGAAATCAATGAGCAGTTCTTC. It specifies CASSQAGEGIAEINEQFF.

CDR3 loop: CASSPLAGGRKEQYF. The CDR3 nucleotides are TGTGCCAGCAGCCCACTAGCGGGAGGGCGAAAAGAGCAGTACTTC. The V gene is TRBV11-3, the J gene TRBJ2-7; 13 positions match TRBD2. Germline lookup yields CDR1 SGHNT and CDR2 YENEEA. The J segment lost 7 bases and the V segment lost 5 bases, leaving 8 bases of the junction unmatched. The CDR3 runs to 15 residues.

The V and J genes are TRBV12-3 or TRBV12-4 and TRBJ1-1; TRBD1 aligns across 8 bases. The length of the CDR3 is 15 residues. V dropped 5 bases and J dropped 3; count of bases not matched to a gene: 8. CDR3 region: CASSPRQGWDTEAFF. Here the CDR3 DNA reads TGTGCCAGCAGTCCCCGACAGGGGTGGGACACTGAAGCTTTCTTT.

The chain recombines TRBV18 with TRBJ1-1, with D hard to call. V gave up 6 bases and J gave up 7 bases, with 18 bases separating them. Germline V gene data show CDR1 as KGHSH and CDR2 as LQKENI. The CDR3 has 14 amino acids. CDR3 coding DNA: TGTGCCAGCTCCCCGACATCCGACGTACTTGAAGCTTTCTTT. Translation: CASSPTSDVLEAFF.

A few counts support this clonotype. The gene calls are TRBV20-1 and TRBJ2-5; possible D gene TRBD1, 6 bases. The CDR3 extends over 15 amino acids. CDR1 and CDR2 (germline): DFQATT, SNEGSKA (reference sequence). Trimming took off 4 bases at V and 4 bases at J, with 19 bases between the two ends. CDR3 loop: CSAKDGTSTGETQYF. CDR3 DNA: TGCAGTGCTAAGGACGGGACATCGACGGGAGAGACCCAGTACTTC.

The rearrangement joins TRBV20-1 to TRBJ2-3, with a possible D match to TRBD2 (5 bases). The V gene's germline CDR1 is DFQATT and CDR2 SNEGSKA (reference sequence). V lost 4 bases and J 5 bases, leaving 13 bases between the germline ends. The CDR3 has 13 amino acids. CDR3 sequence reads: CSATQDLGDTQYF. CDR3 nucleotide sequence: TGCAGTGCTACCCAGGACTTGGGAGATACGCAGTATTTT.

In this sample, this clonotype turned up a few times. The J gene is TRBJ2-7, the V gene TRBV5-1, with TRBD1 matching 7 bases. The CDR3 has 13 amino acids. V was pared by 0 bases and J by 6 bases, with 3 bases of the junction left unmatched. Germline V gene sequence: CDR1 SGHRS, CDR2 YFSETQ. The CDR3, as DNA: TGCGCCAGCAGCTTGGGACAGGGTAGCGAGCAGTACTTC. Its translation is CASSLGQGSEQYF.

This clonotype was recorded a few times. The chain links TRBV5-5 to TRBJ1-2; maybe TRBD1 (5 bases). This CDR3 is built from 16 residues. The V gene's germline CDR1 is SGHKS and CDR2 YYEKEE (reference sequence). Trimming left V 0 bases short and J 5 bases short, with 17 bases between. CDR3 protein: CASSLAGDGGVYGYTF. CDR3 coding DNA: TGTGCCAGCAGCTTGGCTGGGGACGGAGGCGTTTATGGCTACACCTTC.